Listed below are T cell receptor beta chains from one sample, sequenced in a study of T cells after yellow fever vaccination. Each CDR3 protein gets one entry after TCRdb re-called the 5' RACE reads with MiXCR. Of about 630,000 distinct CDR3 sequences in the sample, approximately 13% were seen once. The sequences come from PBMCs, collected on the day of the yellow fever booster vaccination. The source is a young man who received the YFV17D yellow fever vaccine. Each CDR3 is given with its conserved first and last residue. D genes are given only for firm matches. Size values are once, few and many counts, or a class for expanded clones, and some rows have none.

>-|TRBJ2-3|TRBV27|TRBD1
TGTGCCACCGGCCAGGGGGGCACAGATACGCAGTATTTT
CATGQGGTDTQYF
>few|TRBJ2-3|TRBV20-1|TRBD2
TGCAGTGGAATAGCGGGAGATTTAGATACGCAGTATTTT
CSGIAGDLDTQYF
>-|TRBJ2-2|TRBV29-1|-
TGCAGCGTTACAGTGCTCGGGGAGCTGTTTTTT
CSVTVLGELFF
>-|TRBJ2-7|TRBV28|-
TGTGCCAGCAGCCGGAGGGGAGTAGGGAGGTTTGCCGAGCAGTACTTC
CASSRRGVGRFAEQYF
>-|TRBJ2-5|TRBV20-1|TRBD2
TGCAGTGCTGTCGCGGGAGCCCAAGAGACCCAGTACTTC
CSAVAGAQETQYF
>many|TRBJ2-1|TRBV7-2|-
TGTGCCAGCAGCTTAGCGGGACCCTACAATGAGCAGTTCTTC
CASSLAGPYNEQFF
>few|TRBJ2-3|TRBV21-1|-
TGTGCCAGCAGCAAAGTAAAGGGCTGCGATACGCAGTATTTT
CASSKVKGCDTQYF
>-|TRBJ2-5|TRBV7-9|-
TGTGCCAGCAGCGTAGGGGGACTGCGAAACCAAGAGACCCAGTACTTC
CASSVGGLRNQETQYF
>-|TRBJ2-5|TRBV7-2|-
TGTGCCAGCAGCCCCGCAGGGGGGAGACAAGAGACCCAGTACTTC
CASSPAGGRQETQYF
>once|TRBJ1-2|TRBV6-1|TRBD1
TGTGCCAGCAGGGGACAGGGGACGGGCTATGGCTACACCTTC
CASRGQGTGYGYTF
>-|TRBJ2-7|TRBV7-9|TRBD1
TGTGCCAGCAGCACCCCGACAGGGAAGGGCGAGCAGTACTTC
CASSTPTGKGEQYF
>-|TRBJ2-7|TRBV25-1|-
TGTGCCAGCAGTGAATACAACTACGAGCAGTACTTC
CASSEYNYEQYF
>few|TRBJ2-7|TRBV7-6|-
TGTGCCAGCAGCCCAGAGCGCGGGGAGCAGTACTTC
CASSPERGEQYF
>few|TRBJ2-1|TRBV18|TRBD1
TGTGCCAGCTCATACAGGGGGTTAATCTACAATGAGCAGTTCTTC
CASSYRGLIYNEQFF
>few|TRBJ1-6|TRBV4-3|-
TGCGCCAGCAGCCAAGATCTAGGAGACACTCATGCCCCTTCACCCCTCCACTTT
CASSQDLGDTHAPSPLHF
>many|TRBJ2-5|TRBV7-8|-
TGTGCCAGCAGCTTAGAAAGCTTCAGGGCGGTCTTAGAGACCCAGTACTTC
CASSLESFRAVLETQYF
>few|TRBJ2-7|TRBV9|TRBD1
TGTGCCAGCAGCGTAGTGGGACAGGGATTACGAGAGCAGTACTTC
CASSVVGQGLREQYF
>few|TRBJ2-7|TRBV4-2|-
TGTGCCAGCAGCCAAGCGAGGGGGTTCGCCTACGAGCAGTACTTC
CASSQARGFAYEQYF
>few|TRBJ1-5|TRBV6-2/TRBV6-3|-
TGTGCCAGCAGTACCAGTATGCAGCCCCAGCATTTT
CASSTSMQPQHF
>-|TRBJ2-5|TRBV7-2|-
TGTGCCAGCAGCTTAAGAACAGCGGAGACCCAGTACTTC
CASSLRTAETQYF
>few|TRBJ1-2|TRBV27|-
TGTGCCAGCCCGCGACAGAACAACTATGGCTACACCTTC
CASPRQNNYGYTF
>-|TRBJ1-2|TRBV5-4|-
TGTGCCAGCAGCTCCCCTCGGAGGGATTCTTATGGCTACACCTTC
CASSSPRRDSYGYTF
>-|TRBJ2-1|TRBV20-1|-
TGCAGTGCTCCGTCCCGGGACTTCGACACGGTTGAGCAGTTCTTC
CSAPSRDFDTVEQFF
>-|TRBJ2-3|TRBV5-6|TRBD2
TGTGCCAGCAGCTGGGGACTAGCGGGAGTTGTGGGCACAGATACGCAGTATTTT
CASSWGLAGVVGTDTQYF
>-|TRBJ2-3|TRBV12-3/TRBV12-4|-
TGTGCCAGCAGTTACAGCGGAGTCGGCACAGATACGCAGTATTTT
CASSYSGVGTDTQYF
>-|TRBJ2-2|TRBV5-1|TRBD2
TGCGCCAGCGCCGGGACTAGCGGGACCGGGGAGCTGTTTTTT
CASAGTSGTGELFF
>-|TRBJ1-1|TRBV7-9|TRBD1
TGTGCCAGCAGCTCAGGACAGGGGCGGGGCACTGAAGCTTTCTTT
CASSSGQGRGTEAFF
>many|TRBJ2-7|TRBV5-1|TRBD2
TGCGCCAGCAGCATGGGACTAGCGGGCCCTTCGTTGTACGAGCAGTACTTC
CASSMGLAGPSLYEQYF
>few|TRBJ2-1|TRBV7-7|TRBD2
TGTGCCAGCAGCCACTCTAGCGGGAGGAATATTGAGCAGTTCTTC
CASSHSSGRNIEQFF
>few|TRBJ2-4|TRBV6-1|-
TGTACCAGCGCGAGGGACCGGGCCAAAAACATTCAGTACTTC
CTSARDRAKNIQYF
>many|TRBJ2-3|TRBV19|-
TGTGCCAGTAGCCTGCAAGGGGGCACAGATACGCAGTATTTT
CASSLQGGTDTQYF
>few|TRBJ1-6|TRBV7-3|-
TGTGCCAGCAGCCCCCGTGGGGGGTCGGGGTCACCCCTCCACTTT
CASSPRGGSGSPLHF
>few|TRBJ2-3|TRBV7-9|-
TGTGCCAGCAGCTTAAGCGGAGCCTCAGATACGCAGTATTTT
CASSLSGASDTQYF
>many|TRBJ2-1|TRBV29-1|-
TGCAGCGTTTCTAACAATGAGCAGTTCTTC
CSVSNNEQFF
>few|TRBJ2-5|TRBV7-6|TRBD2
TGTGCCAGCAGCTTAGGCCTAGCGGGAAAGTTGCAAGAGACCCAGTACTTC
CASSLGLAGKLQETQYF
>few|TRBJ2-3|TRBV20-1|TRBD1
TGCAGTGCTCCTGGACAGGGTGGAACAGATACGCAGTATTTT
CSAPGQGGTDTQYF
>few|TRBJ2-3|TRBV7-6|TRBD1
TGTGCCAGCAGCTTAGGGTCAGGGGGCCGGAACGGAGATACGCAGTATTTT
CASSLGSGGRNGDTQYF
>few|TRBJ2-1|TRBV6-1|-
TGTGCCAGCTCCCTAGAGGTACAGGCATACAATGAGCAGTTCTTC
CASSLEVQAYNEQFF
>-|TRBJ2-5|TRBV20-1|TRBD2
TGCAGTGCAACGGGGACTAGCCGGTTCCCCGAGACCCAGTACTTC
CSATGTSRFPETQYF
>-|TRBJ2-7|TRBV10-3|TRBD2
TGTGCCAGTGGTGGGCTGGCGGGGGGCTACGAGCAGTACTTC
CASGGLAGGYEQYF
>few|TRBJ2-7|TRBV6-2/TRBV6-3|TRBD2
TGTGCCAGCAGCAAACTAGCGGGGACTTACGAGCAGTACTTC
CASSKLAGTYEQYF
>-|TRBJ2-7|TRBV18|TRBD1
TGTGCCAGCTCAGTGACAGGGGGCTCAACCTACGAGCAGTACTTC
CASSVTGGSTYEQYF
>few|TRBJ1-5|TRBV20-1|-
TGCAGTGCTAGGGATGGACATCTCAATCAGCCCCAGCATTTT
CSARDGHLNQPQHF